A single sample gave rise to the 5 T cell receptor beta chains below, sequenced in a study of T cell responses to AZD1222 COVID-19 vaccine. Here immunoSEQ multiplex PCR was the method, and the copy in TCRdb shows in-frame clones only, minus some. The repertoire holds about 92,000 clones, approximately 91% seen once, with roughly 20% in the top ten. The specimen was peripheral blood, collected on day 0 of AZD1222 vaccination. Source of these receptors: an adult in good health.

The J gene is TRBJ1-1, the V gene TRBV6-5; D uncertain. From germline, CDR1 is MNHEY and CDR2 SVGAGI. This CDR3 contains 13 residues. With 8 bases removed from V and 4 bases from J, the gap between germline ends came to 14 bases. CDR3 sequence (DNA): TGTGCCAGCGGACCTACATTGTCCACTGAAGCTTTCTTT. This sequence encodes CASGPTLSTEAFF.

The chain is built from TRBV6-5 and TRBJ2-7; unclear D gene. V lost 6 bases, J lost 2 bases, and 11 bases lay in between. The CDR3 is made up of 13 amino acids. Germline loops: CDR1 MNHEY, CDR2 SVGAGI. The chain's CDR3 is CASSRTGTYEQYF. The CDR3 nucleotides are TGTGCCAGCAGCAGGACCGGCACCTACGAGCAGTACTTC.

This clone was recorded only once. The J gene is TRBJ1-2, the V gene TRBV9; the match to TRBD1 covers 11 bases. The junction had 5 bases not matched to a gene; V was cut back by 0 bases and J by 7 bases. The CDR3 consists of 15 residues. Germline CDR1 is SGDLS and CDR2 is YYNGEE. The CDR3 DNA is TGTGCCAGCAGCGTAGGTGGACAGGGGGCTAGTGGCTACACCTTC. Protein sequence: CASSVGGQGASGYTF.

V and J are TRBV2 and TRBJ2-1, with 12 bases matching TRBD2. The V gene's germline CDR1 is SNHLY and CDR2 FYNNEI. V lost 8 bases and J lost 0; bases outside the gene matches: 2. CDR3 length: 15 amino acids. CDR3 amino acids: CASQLAGGSYNEQFF. CDR3 coding DNA: TGTGCCAGCCAACTAGCGGGGGGCTCCTACAATGAGCAGTTCTTC.

V usage is TRBV5-3 and J usage is TRBJ2-7; TRBD1 matches at 11 bases. TRBV5-3 is an open reading frame, and its role is uncertain. CDR3 length equals 17 residues. V lost 1 base and J lost 3; bases outside the gene matches: 9. The CDR3 coding sequence is TGTGCCAGAAGCTTGTTTGCCAGGGACAGGGGGATCTACGAGCAGTACTTC. Residues: CARSLFARDRGIYEQYF.